This TCR beta chain was found in a study of T-cell memory formation after mild COVID-19. General study results and limits: Pre-infection memory showed some responding clones, and this suggested that cross-reactive memory joined.

MiXCR was run by TCRdb on the 5' RACE reads, yielding one entry per CDR3 protein. This table has tens of thousands of distinct CDR3 sequences, about 10% appearing once. This clonotype was recorded at least ten times. Antigen specificity is unknown. The sample taken for sequencing was PBMCs or a T cell subset sorted from them (not recorded which). This clonotype was obtained from a man younger than 30 who had mild COVID-19 (a few samples of this study predate the infection). Cell type and time point are not known.

CDR3 coding DNA: TGCGCCAGCAGCCAAGGGGGCAGGGTCAATGAGCAGTTCTTC. Residues: CASSQGGRVNEQFF. This sequence joins TRBV4-3 and TRBJ2-1; D may be TRBD1 (5 bases). Trimming cost V 1 base and J 6 bases, with 10 bases left between them. The CDR3 is made up of 14 amino acids. Per the germline V gene, CDR1 is LGHNA and CDR2 is YSLEER.